This TCR beta chain is from a study of blood T cells in healthy people across ages (dated by TCRdb to the mid-2010s). With respect to the entire study: In model experiments, template switching captured about one uniquely barcoded TCR beta cDNA molecule for every two T cells. Age-related changes in TCR beta repertoire diversity were measured in the study by deep sequencing normalized with unique cDNA molecular identifiers. Donors were grouped into four age groups: young (average approximately 16 years), middle-aged (roughly 37), aged (approximately 58) and long-lived (82). To avoid experimental bias, donors of different ages were spread randomly across the sequencing lanes. For two donors (one aged 18 to 29 and one aged 80 or older), the study analyzed two additional independent replicas of 1 million unique cDNA reads from the same blood draw. Points the paper makes about the study in general: Compared with the aged group, the long-lived group had more naive CD4+ T cells, fewer expanded clones and increased TCR diversity, suggesting age selection. The percentage of naive T cells measured by flow cytometry correlated strongly with observed TCR beta diversity. Conclusive comparison of naive and antigen-experienced compartments was prevented by the profiling of bulk unsorted PBMCs. Because donor CMV infection status was unknown, age-related changes in expanded clonotypes were potentially confounded. Estimates of total diversity based on one million sequenced T cells were regarded as lower bounds and as underestimates. As age increased, observed TCR beta diversity per million T cells dropped in a roughly linear way, and a significant reduction was already evident by age around 41.

The donors were 40 or so Caucasian individuals from Russia, aged about 6 to 100 years, who were systemically healthy. Each donor gave ten milliliters of peripheral blood, collected into EDTA-treated Vacutainer tubes. Ficoll-Paque density-gradient centrifugation was used to isolate PBMCs, with at least 6.5 million obtained per sample. Total RNA was extracted from PBMCs with Trizol reagent, with at least 5.5 micrograms obtained per sample. Naive CD45RAhigh/CD27high T cell percentages were measured by flow cytometry on a PBMC aliquot from every donor. The library was made by 5' RACE. The run used an Illumina HiSeq 2500. A second about 7 to 12 cycle PCR used a sample-barcoded 5' primer and a J-beta primer mix. A unique molecular identifier was introduced onto each TCR beta cDNA molecule by a template-switch 5' adaptor carrying 12 random nucleotides. Each sample yielded at least 3 million CDR3-containing paired-end reads. First-strand cDNA synthesis was performed from all RNA using the Mint cDNA synthesis kit, with priming by a TRBC-specific oligonucleotide. Following uracil-DNA glycosylase treatment, a first 18-cycle PCR with universal primers M1SS and BC2_uni_R was performed on all cDNA. On the study's bioinformatics: For normalization, 1 million high-quality reads were randomly selected from each sample, with every read carrying a distinct molecular identifier. Instead of being binned into consensus sequences, reads that shared molecular identifiers were thrown out. MiTCR, run with a Q25 quality threshold and the strictest error-elimination algorithm, handled CDR3 identification, clonotype clustering and error correction. A nonparametric unseen species model with Euler transformation was used to estimate a lower bound on total TCR beta diversity. TCRdb cleaned the public reads at Q25 with fastp, built clones with MiXCR and kept in-frame beta chains. Each CDR3 protein appears once, grouped with its most common genes and DNA. TCRdb, not the authors, supplied the V and J calls. In all, the sample holds about 1.4 million distinct CDR3 sequences, and approximately 63% of those were seen once. Together, the top ten hold roughly 6.3% of the sample.

CDR1 and CDR2 are drawn from the germline V gene: MNHEY, SVGEGT. The junction carries 16 bases between V and J, which are trimmed by 0 bases and 13 bases respectively. The CDR3 holds 14 amino acids from the cysteine to the phenylalanine. Kept here is only the CDR3 DNA, which spans 42 bases and is read in frame from base 1. This clonotype appeared a single time. Its antigen target is currently unknown. The record has no base qualities; no much larger clone is one base away. The V and J segments used are TRBV6-2 or TRBV6-3 and TRBJ2-4, with the D segment identity uncertain. Sequenced: blood. This receptor was identified in a man between 18 and 35 years old in good health. The CDR3 protein sequence reads: CASSYSRSGGEQYF. The nucleotide sequence is TGTGCCAGCAGTTACTCGAGAAGTGGCGGTGAGCAGTACTTC.